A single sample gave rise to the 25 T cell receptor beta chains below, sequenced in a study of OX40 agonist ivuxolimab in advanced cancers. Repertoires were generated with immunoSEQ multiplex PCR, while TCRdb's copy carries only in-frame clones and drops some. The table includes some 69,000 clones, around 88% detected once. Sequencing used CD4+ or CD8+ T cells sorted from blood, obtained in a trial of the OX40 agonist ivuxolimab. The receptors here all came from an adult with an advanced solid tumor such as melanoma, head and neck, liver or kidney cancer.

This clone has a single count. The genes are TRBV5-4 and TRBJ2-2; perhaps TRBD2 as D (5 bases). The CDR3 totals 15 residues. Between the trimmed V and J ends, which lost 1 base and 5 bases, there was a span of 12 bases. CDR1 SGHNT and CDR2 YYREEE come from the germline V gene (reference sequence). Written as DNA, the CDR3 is TGTGCCAGCAGCTTGTCGAATCCGGGGACCGGGGAGCTGTTTTTT. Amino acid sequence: CASSLSNPGTGELFF.

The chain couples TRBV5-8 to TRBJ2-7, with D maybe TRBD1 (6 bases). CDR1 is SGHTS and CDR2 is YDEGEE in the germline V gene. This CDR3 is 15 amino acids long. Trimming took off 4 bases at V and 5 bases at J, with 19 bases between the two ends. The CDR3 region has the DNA TGTGCCAGCAGCCCAACCCTACAGGGAAACCACGAGCAGTACTTC. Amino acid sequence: CASSPTLQGNHEQYF. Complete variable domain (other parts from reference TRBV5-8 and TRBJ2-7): EAGVTQSPTHLIKTRGQQATLRCSPISGHTSVYWYQQALGLGLQFLLWYDEGEERNRGNFPPRFSGRQFPNYSSELNVNALELEDSALYLCASSPTLQGNHEQYFGPGTRLTVT.

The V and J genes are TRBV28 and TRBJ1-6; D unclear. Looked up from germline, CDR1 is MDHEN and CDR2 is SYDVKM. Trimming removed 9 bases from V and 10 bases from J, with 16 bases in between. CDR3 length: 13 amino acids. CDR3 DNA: TGTGCCAGTATGGGCAGCTGGAGGTCACCCCTCCACTTT. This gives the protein CASMGSWRSPLHF.

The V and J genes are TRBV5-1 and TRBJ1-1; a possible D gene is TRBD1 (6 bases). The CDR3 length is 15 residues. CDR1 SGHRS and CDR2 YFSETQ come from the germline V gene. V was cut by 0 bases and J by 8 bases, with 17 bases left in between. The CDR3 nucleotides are TGCGCCAGCAGCTTGGGAGAAGGGGGGGACTTGGAAGCTTTCTTT. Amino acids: CASSLGEGGDLEAFF.

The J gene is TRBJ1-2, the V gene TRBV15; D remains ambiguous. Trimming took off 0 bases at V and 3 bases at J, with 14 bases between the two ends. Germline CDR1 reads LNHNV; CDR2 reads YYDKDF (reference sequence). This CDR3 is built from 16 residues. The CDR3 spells CATSRESTGGYYGYTF. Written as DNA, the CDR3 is TGTGCCACCAGCAGAGAGTCGACGGGAGGGTACTATGGCTACACCTTC.

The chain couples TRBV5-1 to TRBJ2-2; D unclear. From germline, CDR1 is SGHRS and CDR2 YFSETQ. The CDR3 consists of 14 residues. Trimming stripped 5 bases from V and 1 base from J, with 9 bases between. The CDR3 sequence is CASRPDGNTGELFF. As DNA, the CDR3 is TGCGCCAGCAGGCCGGACGGGAACACCGGGGAGCTGTTTTTT.

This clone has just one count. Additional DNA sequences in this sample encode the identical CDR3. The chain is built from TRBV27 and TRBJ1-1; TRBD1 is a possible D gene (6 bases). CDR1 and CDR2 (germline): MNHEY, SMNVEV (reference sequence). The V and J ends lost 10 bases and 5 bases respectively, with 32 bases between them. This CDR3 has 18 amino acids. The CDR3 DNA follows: TGTGCCAAGCACGGTAGGGGGAGGGGGGGGCGAGGTAGGACTGAAGCTTTCTTT. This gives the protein CAKHGRGRGGRGRTEAFF.

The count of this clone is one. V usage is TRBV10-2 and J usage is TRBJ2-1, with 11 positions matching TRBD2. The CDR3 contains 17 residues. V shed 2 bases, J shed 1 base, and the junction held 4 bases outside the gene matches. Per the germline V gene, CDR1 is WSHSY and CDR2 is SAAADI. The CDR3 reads CASSETGTSGSYNEQFF. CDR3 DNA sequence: TGCGCCAGCAGTGAGACAGGGACTAGCGGATCCTACAATGAGCAGTTCTTC.

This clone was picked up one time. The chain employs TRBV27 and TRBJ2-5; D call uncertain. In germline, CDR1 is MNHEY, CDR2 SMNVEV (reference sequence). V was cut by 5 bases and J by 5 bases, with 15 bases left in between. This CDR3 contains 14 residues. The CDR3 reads CASSPRSVGETQYF. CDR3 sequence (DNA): TGTGCCAGCAGTCCCAGGTCCGTAGGGGAGACCCAGTACTTC.

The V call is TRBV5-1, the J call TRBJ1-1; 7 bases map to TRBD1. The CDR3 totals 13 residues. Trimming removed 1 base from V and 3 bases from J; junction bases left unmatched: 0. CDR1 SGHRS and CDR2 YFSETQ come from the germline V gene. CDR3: CASSLQGDTEAFF. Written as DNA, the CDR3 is TGCGCCAGCAGCTTGCAGGGGGACACTGAAGCTTTCTTT.

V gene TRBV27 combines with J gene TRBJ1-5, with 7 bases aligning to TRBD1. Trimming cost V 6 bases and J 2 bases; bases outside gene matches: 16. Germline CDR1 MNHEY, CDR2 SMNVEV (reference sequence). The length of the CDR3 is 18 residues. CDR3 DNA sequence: TGTGCCAGCAGCTCGTTTTACGGGCAGGGGGGCGGCAATCAGCCCCAGCATTTT. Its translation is CASSSFYGQGGGNQPQHF.

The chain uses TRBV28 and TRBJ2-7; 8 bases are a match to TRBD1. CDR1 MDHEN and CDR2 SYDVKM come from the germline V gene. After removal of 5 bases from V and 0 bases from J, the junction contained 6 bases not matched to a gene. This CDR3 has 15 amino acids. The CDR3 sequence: CASSLGTGSSYEQYF. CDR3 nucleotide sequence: TGTGCCAGCAGTCTCGGGACAGGCAGCTCCTACGAGCAGTACTTC.

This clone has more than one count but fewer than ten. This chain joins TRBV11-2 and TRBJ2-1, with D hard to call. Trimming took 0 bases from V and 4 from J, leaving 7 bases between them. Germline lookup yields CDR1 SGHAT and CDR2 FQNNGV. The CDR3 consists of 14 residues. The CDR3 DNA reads TGTGCCAGCAGCTTAGATACCAGTTACAATGAGCAGTTCTTC. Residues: CASSLDTSYNEQFF.

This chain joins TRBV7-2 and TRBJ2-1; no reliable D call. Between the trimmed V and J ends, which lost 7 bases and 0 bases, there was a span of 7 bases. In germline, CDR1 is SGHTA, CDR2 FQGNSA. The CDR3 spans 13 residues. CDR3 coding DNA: TGTGCCAGCATACCTAGCTCCTACAATGAGCAGTTCTTC. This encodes CASIPSSYNEQFF.

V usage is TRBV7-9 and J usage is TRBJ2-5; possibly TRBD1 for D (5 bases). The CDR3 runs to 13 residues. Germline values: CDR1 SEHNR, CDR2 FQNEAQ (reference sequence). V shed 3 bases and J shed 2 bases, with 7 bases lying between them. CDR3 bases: TGTGCCAGCAGCTTCCAGGGACAAGAGACCCAGTACTTC. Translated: CASSFQGQETQYF.

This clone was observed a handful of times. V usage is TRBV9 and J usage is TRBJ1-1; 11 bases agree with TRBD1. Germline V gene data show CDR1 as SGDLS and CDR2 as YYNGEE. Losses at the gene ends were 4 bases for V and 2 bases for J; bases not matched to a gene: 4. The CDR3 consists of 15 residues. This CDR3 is CASSPGQGANTEAFF. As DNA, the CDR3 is TGTGCCAGCAGCCCAGGACAGGGGGCTAACACTGAAGCTTTCTTT.

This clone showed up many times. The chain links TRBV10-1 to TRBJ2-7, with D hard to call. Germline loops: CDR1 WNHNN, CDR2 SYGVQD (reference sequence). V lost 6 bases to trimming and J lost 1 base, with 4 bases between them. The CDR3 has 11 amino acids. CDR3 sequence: CASRSSYEQYF. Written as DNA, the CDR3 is TGCGCCAGCAGGAGTTCCTACGAGCAGTACTTC.

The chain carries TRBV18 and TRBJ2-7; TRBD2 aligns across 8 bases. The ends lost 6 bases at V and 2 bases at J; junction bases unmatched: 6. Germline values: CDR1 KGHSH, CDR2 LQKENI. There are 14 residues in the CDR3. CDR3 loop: CASSAGGAAYEQYF. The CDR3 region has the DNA TGTGCCAGCTCGGCGGGGGGAGCCGCCTACGAGCAGTACTTC.

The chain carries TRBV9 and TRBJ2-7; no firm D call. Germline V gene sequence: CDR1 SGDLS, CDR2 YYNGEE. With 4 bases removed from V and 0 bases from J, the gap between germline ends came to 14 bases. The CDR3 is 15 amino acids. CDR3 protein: CASSPSERNSYEQYF. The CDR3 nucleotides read TGTGCCAGCAGCCCAAGCGAGCGAAACTCCTACGAGCAGTACTTC.

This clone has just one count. The CDR3 region has the DNA TGTGCCAGCAATCCACAGGGTAGCACAGATACGCAGTATTTT. Translation gives CASNPQGSTDTQYF. The V call is TRBV6-5, the J call TRBJ2-3, with D maybe TRBD1 (6 bases). The CDR3 loop spans 14 amino acids. Trimming took 7 bases from V and 0 from J, leaving 11 bases between them. The germline V gene encodes CDR1 MNHEY and CDR2 SVGAGI.

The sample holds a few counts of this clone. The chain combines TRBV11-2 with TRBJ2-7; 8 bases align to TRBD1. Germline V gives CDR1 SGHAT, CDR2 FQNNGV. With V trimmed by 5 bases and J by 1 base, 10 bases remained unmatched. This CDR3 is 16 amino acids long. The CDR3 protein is CASSISDRGQSYEQYF. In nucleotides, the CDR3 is TGTGCCAGCAGCATAAGTGACAGGGGCCAGTCCTACGAGCAGTACTTC.

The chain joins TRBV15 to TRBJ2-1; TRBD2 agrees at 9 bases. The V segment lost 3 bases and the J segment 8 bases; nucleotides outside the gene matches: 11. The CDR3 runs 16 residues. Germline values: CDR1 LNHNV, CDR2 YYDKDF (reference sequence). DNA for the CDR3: TGTGCCACCAGCAGGGAGGTGGGACTAGCTTTCTATGAGCAGTTCTTC. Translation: CATSREVGLAFYEQFF.

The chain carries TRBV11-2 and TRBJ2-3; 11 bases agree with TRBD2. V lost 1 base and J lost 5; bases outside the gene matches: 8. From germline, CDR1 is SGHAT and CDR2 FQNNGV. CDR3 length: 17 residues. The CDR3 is CASSLVRRLAGGDTQYF. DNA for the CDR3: TGTGCCAGCAGCTTAGTCAGGAGGCTAGCGGGGGGAGATACGCAGTATTTT.

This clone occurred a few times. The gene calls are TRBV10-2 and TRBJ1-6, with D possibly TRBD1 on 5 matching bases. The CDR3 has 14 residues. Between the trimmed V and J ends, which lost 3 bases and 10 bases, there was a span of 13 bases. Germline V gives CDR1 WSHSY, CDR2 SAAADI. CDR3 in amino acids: CASSDGTIRSPLHF. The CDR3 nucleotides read TGCGCCAGCAGTGATGGGACGATTCGGTCACCCCTCCACTTT.

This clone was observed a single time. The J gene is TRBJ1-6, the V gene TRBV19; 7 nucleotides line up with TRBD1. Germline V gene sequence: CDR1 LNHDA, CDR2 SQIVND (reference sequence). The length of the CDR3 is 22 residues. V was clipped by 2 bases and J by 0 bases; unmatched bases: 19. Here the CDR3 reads CASSIPSGTVSDVSSYNSPLHF. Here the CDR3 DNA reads TGTGCCAGTAGTATACCTTCGGGGACAGTGAGCGATGTAAGCTCCTATAATTCACCCCTCCACTTT.